Each of the 17 T cell receptor beta chains below was sequenced from the same sample in a study of naive and memory T cell subsets. The study, taken as a whole, reports: Especially in CD8 cells, naive repertoires contained a few larger clonotypes, possibly CD45RA-re-expressing memory cells.

Both TRBC1 and TRBC2 were covered by a beta constant-region primer of two equimolar oligonucleotides. Nested alpha and beta constant-region primers with the SP2 primer drove four PCR rounds on ligated cDNA. A single record per CDR3 protein comes from TCRdb applying MiXCR to the UMI-ligation and nested PCR reads. The repertoire holds 150,000 or so distinct CDR3 sequences, with under 25% as singletons. No antigen is known for these receptors. Input material: naive CD4+ T cells from blood. The origin of the receptors is a human donor in good health.

This chain links TRBV5-5 with TRBJ2-2; D is unresolved. Germline values: CDR1 SGHKS, CDR2 YYEKEE (reference sequence). The V gene lost 4 bases and the J gene lost 9 bases, with 22 bases spanning the gap. This CDR3 contains 16 residues. This CDR3 is CASSPPQRQRARELFF. In DNA, the CDR3 is TGTGCCAGCAGCCCCCCTCAACGACAACGGGCGCGGGAGCTGTTTTTT. The full variable domain, completed using reference TRBV5-5 and TRBJ2-2, is DAGVTQSPTHLIKTRGQQVTLRCSPISGHKSVSWYQQVLGQGPQFIFQYYEKEERGRGNFPDRFSARQFPNYSSELNVNALLLGDSALYLCASSPPQRQRARELFFGEGSRLTVL.

The V gene is TRBV21-1, the J gene TRBJ1-2; TRBD1 is the table's D call and was not checked against the DNA. TRBV21-1 corresponds to a pseudogene. CDR3 size: 12 residues. Written as DNA, the CDR3 is TGTGCCAGCAGCGCCCGGACAGGTGGCTACACCTTC. This sequence encodes CASSARTGGYTF.

The rearrangement links TRBV25-1 to TRBJ1-1, with a possible D match to TRBD1 (5 bases). V lost 3 bases to trimming and J lost 1 base, with 12 bases between them. CDR3 size: 15 residues. CDR1 is MGHDK, CDR2 SYGVNS, per germline. CDR3 residues: CASSDPRTGNTEAFF. The CDR3 region has the DNA TGTGCCAGCAGTGATCCCCGAACAGGGAACACTGAAGCTTTCTTT.

The V and J genes are TRBV28 and TRBJ2-7, with 9 nucleotides matching TRBD1. J was trimmed by 5 bases and V by 6 bases; bases with no gene match: 8. CDR1 and CDR2 from the germline V gene are MDHEN and SYDVKM. The CDR3 spans 14 residues. In nucleotides, the CDR3 is TGTGCCAGCAGCGGGACAGGGAGTGGTGACGAGCAGTACTTC. This encodes CASSGTGSGDEQYF.

Comment on this clonotype: One end of the junction is discordant with germline, which a read error may explain. The V call is TRBV2, the J call TRBJ2-1; TRBD2 aligns across 9 bases. Germline values: CDR1 SNHLY, CDR2 FYNNEI. The CDR3 contains 15 residues. The CDR3 here is CASRRREGNYNKQFF. The CDR3 coding sequence is TGTGCCAGCAGACGGCGGGAGGGGAATTACAATAAGCAGTTCTTC.

This clonotype was detected only a few times. V gene TRBV6-7 combines with J gene TRBJ2-2, with a weak D call TRBD1 (5 bases). TRBV6-7 is identified as an open reading frame with a role that is uncertain. The V end lost 3 bases, the J end lost 3 bases, and 11 bases lay between the germline ends. This CDR3 has 15 residues. The DNA of the CDR3 is TGTGCCAGCAGTTATGGCAGGGTGTACACCGGGGAGCTGTTTTTT. This translates into CASSYGRVYTGELFF.

This rearrangement joins TRBV3-1 to TRBJ2-5; D remains ambiguous. V lost 0 bases, J lost 1 base, and 9 bases lay in between. The CDR3 consists of 15 residues. CDR1 is LGHDT and CDR2 is YNNKEL in the germline V gene (reference sequence). Written as DNA, the CDR3 is TGTGCCAGCAGCCAAGATACACGTAGCCAAGAGACCCAGTACTTC. Residues: CASSQDTRSQETQYF.

The V gene is TRBV27, the J gene TRBJ1-2; possible D gene TRBD1, 6 bases. CDR1 is MNHEY and CDR2 is SMNVEV in the germline V gene (reference sequence). V was pared by 0 bases and J by 6 bases, with 11 bases between. This CDR3 has 14 amino acids. The CDR3 sequence: CASSLSWAGDGYTF. CDR3 coding DNA: TGTGCCAGCAGTTTATCGTGGGCAGGGGATGGCTACACCTTC.

This clonotype was seen many times. V usage is TRBV28 and J usage is TRBJ1-1; D is possibly TRBD1 (5 bases). Trimming cost V 3 bases and J 7 bases, with 15 bases left between them. Germline CDR1 MDHEN, CDR2 SYDVKM. This CDR3 is built from 14 residues. The CDR3 here is CASSLRQGISEAFF. The CDR3 region has the DNA TGTGCCAGCAGTTTGCGGCAGGGCATCAGTGAAGCTTTCTTT.

This clonotype has more than one count but fewer than ten. J is TRBJ1-3 and V is TRBV7-9; D is perhaps TRBD1 (5 bases). The CDR3 is 15 amino acids. With 5 bases removed from V and 0 bases from J, the gap between germline ends came to 11 bases. Germline CDR1 is SEHNR and CDR2 is FQNEAQ (reference sequence). CDR3 DNA sequence: TGTGCCAGCAGCCAGGGACGCCGCTCTGGAAACACCATATATTTT. It specifies CASSQGRRSGNTIYF.

The V and J genes are TRBV20-1 and TRBJ2-1; no reliable D call. Germline loops: CDR1 DFQATT, CDR2 SNEGSKA (reference sequence). V was shortened by 3 bases and J by 5 bases, with 14 bases between the two germline ends. The CDR3 spans 14 residues. CDR3 in amino acids: CSASAKIGNNEQFF. In DNA, the CDR3 is TGCAGTGCTAGTGCCAAAATTGGGAACAATGAGCAGTTCTTC.

This clonotype was counted between two and nine times. This rearrangement joins TRBV28 to TRBJ1-2; 11 positions agree with TRBD1. CDR3 size: 18 residues. Germline loops: CDR1 MDHEN, CDR2 SYDVKM. The V and J ends lost 4 bases and 4 bases, in that order; junction bases with no gene match: 14. For the CDR3, the DNA is TGTGCCAGCAGTTCCCCGCGCGGACAGGGGGCGCATATCTATGGCTACACCTTC. This sequence encodes CASSSPRGQGAHIYGYTF.

The genes are TRBV29-1 and TRBJ2-1, with 12 bases aligning to TRBD2. Germline CDR1 is SQVTM and CDR2 is ANQGSEA. CDR3 length: 15 amino acids. Trimming cost V 6 bases and J 7 bases; bases outside gene matches: 10. CDR3 coding DNA: TGCAGCGTCCTTCAGACTAGCGGGAGTAGTAATGAGCAGTTCTTC. Its translation: CSVLQTSGSSNEQFF.

The CDR3, as DNA: TGCAGTGCTAGAGATGCTCTCCGGACAGGGATCACCGGGGAGCTGTTTTTT. Protein sequence: CSARDALRTGITGELFF. The chain combines TRBV20-1 with TRBJ2-2, with 8 bases that match TRBD1. Per germline, CDR1 DFQATT and CDR2 SNEGSKA (reference sequence). The length of the CDR3 is 17 residues. V gave up 0 bases and J gave up 4 bases; unmatched junction bases: 10.

This clonotype has only a few counts. This chain uses TRBV12-3 or TRBV12-4 with TRBJ2-1; D gene uncertain. The ends were cut back, 6 bases at V and 7 bases at J, with 13 bases in the middle. The CDR3 runs 13 residues. CDR3 bases: TGTGCCAGCAGCGCGCGCGTCGGTAATGAGCAGTTCTTC. It translates to CASSARVGNEQFF.

This clonotype was recorded a few times. The CDR3 region has the DNA TGTGCCAGCAGCTTAGAGCACAGCAATCAGCCCCAGCATTTT. Translation: CASSLEHSNQPQHF. The chain recombines TRBV7-9 with TRBJ1-5; D remains unclear. V shed 1 base and J shed 1 base, with 5 bases lying between them. This CDR3 comprises 14 residues. CDR1 is SEHNR, CDR2 FQNEAQ, per germline (reference sequence).

The chain couples TRBV29-1 to TRBJ1-1; D is unresolved. The CDR3 runs 15 residues. With 7 bases removed from V and 0 bases from J, the gap between germline ends came to 18 bases. Germline CDR1 reads SQVTM; CDR2 reads ANQGSEA. The CDR3 is CSARKVTSLNTEAFF. CDR3 DNA sequence: TGCAGCGCTAGAAAGGTGACATCCCTGAACACTGAAGCTTTCTTT.